The T cell receptor beta chain described here comes from a study of shared clonotypes between healthy human individuals. Whole-study results and caveats: Shared clonotypes across all four donors exceeded non-shared ones in generation probability. A limitation of the genetic and exposure-history diversity represented arose from few donors.

A note on this clone: Antigen: not known.

Template for every sorted-subset replicate PCR totaled 200 to 250 ng DNA, around 33,000 T cell genomes. Original analysis: Filtering differed since immunoSEQ provided only junctions, with no quality scores. Clones were read by immunoSEQ multiplex PCR, and TCRdb kept only the in-frame ones, dropping some. The D gene and trimming were derived from the DNA, and the V and J assignments and clone size from that table. The sample lists some 2,000,000 clones; 90% to 95% were seen once. The receptor comes from a man aged 18 to 30 in good health. Input material: naive CD4+ T cells sorted from blood. As for subset: CD45RA+ positively selected.

CDR3 sequence: CAIRDSGNTIYF. As DNA, the CDR3 is TGTGCCATCAGGGACTCTGGAAACACCATATATTTT. The rearrangement uses TRBV10-3 and TRBJ1-3; the D is unclear. V shed 6 bases and J shed 0 bases, with 3 bases lying between them. Germline V gene lookup returns CDR1 ENHRY and CDR2 SYGVKD. This CDR3 is 12 amino acids long.